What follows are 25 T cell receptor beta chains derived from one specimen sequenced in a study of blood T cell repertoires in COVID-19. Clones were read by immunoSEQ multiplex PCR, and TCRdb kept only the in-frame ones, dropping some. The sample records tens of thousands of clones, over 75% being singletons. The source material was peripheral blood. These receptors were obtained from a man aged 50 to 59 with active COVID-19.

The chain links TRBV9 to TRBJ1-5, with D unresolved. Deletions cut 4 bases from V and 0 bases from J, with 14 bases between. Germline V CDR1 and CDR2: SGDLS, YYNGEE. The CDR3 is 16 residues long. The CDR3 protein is CASSKESGYSNQPQHF. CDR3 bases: TGTGCCAGCAGCAAAGAAAGCGGGTATAGCAATCAGCCCCAGCATTTT.

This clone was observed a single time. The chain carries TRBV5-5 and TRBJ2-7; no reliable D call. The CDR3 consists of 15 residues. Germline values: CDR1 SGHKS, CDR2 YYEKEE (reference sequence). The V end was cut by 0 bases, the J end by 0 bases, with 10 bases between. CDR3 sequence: CASSLEPIPSYEQYF. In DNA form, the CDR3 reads TGTGCCAGCAGCTTGGAGCCTATTCCCTCCTACGAGCAGTACTTC.

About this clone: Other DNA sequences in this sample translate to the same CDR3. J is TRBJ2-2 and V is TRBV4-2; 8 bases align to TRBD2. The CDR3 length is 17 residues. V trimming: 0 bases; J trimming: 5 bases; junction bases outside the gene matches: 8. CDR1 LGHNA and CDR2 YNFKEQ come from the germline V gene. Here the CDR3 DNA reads TGTGCCAGCAGCCAAGAAGTTCTAGCGGGTAGGACCGGGGAGCTGTTTTTT. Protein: CASSQEVLAGRTGELFF.

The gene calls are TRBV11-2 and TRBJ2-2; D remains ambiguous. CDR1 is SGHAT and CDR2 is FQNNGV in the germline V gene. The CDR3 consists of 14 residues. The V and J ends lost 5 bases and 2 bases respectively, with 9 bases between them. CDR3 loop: CASSIDSNTGELFF. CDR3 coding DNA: TGTGCCAGCAGCATCGACTCAAACACCGGGGAGCTGTTTTTT.

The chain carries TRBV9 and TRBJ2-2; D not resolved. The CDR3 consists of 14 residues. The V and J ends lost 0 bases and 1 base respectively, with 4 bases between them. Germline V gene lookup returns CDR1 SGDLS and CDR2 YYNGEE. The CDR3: CASSVVWNTGELFF. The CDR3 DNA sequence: TGTGCCAGCAGCGTAGTCTGGAACACCGGGGAGCTGTTTTTT.

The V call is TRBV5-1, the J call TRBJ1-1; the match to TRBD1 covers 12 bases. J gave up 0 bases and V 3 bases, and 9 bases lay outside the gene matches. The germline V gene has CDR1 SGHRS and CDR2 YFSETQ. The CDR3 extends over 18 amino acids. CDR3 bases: TGCGCCAGCAGCTCTGGGACAGGGGGCGCCCAGCTGAACACTGAAGCTTTCTTT. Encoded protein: CASSSGTGGAQLNTEAFF.

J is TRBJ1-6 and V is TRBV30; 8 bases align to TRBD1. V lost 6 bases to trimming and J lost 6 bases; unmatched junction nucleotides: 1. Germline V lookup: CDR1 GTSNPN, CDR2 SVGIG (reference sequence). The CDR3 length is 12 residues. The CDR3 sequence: CACDRGNSPLHF. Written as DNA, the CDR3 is TGTGCCTGTGACAGGGGTAATTCACCCCTCCACTTT. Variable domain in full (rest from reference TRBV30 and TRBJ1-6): SQTIHQWPATLVQPVGSPLSLECTVEGTSNPNLYWYRQAAGRGLQLLFYSVGIGQISSEVPQNLSASRPQDRQFILSSKKLLLSDSGFYLCACDRGNSPLHFGNGTRLTVT.

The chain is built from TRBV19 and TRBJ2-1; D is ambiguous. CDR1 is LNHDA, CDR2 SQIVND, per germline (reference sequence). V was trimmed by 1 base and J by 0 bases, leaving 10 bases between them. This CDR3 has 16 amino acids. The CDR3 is CASSIGYSSSYNEQFF. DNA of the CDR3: TGTGCCAGTAGTATAGGATACTCTAGCTCCTACAATGAGCAGTTCTTC. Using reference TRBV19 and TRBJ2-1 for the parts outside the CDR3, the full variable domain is DGGITQSPKYLFRKEGQNVTLSCEQNLNHDAMYWYRQDPGQGLRLIYYSQIVNDFQKGDIAEGYSVSREKKESFPLTVTSAQKNPTAFYLCASSIGYSSSYNEQFFGPGTRLTVL.

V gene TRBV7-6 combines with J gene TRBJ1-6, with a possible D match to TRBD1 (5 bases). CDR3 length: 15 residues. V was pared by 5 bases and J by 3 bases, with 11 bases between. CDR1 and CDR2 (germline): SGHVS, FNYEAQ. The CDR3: CASSRDSRYNSPLHF. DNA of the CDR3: TGTGCCAGCAGCCGCGACAGTCGCTATAATTCACCCCTCCACTTT. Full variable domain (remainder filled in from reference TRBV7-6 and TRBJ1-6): GAGVSQSPRYKVTKRGQDVALRCDPISGHVSLYWYRQALGQGPEFLTYFNYEAQQDKSGLPNDRFSAERPEGSISTLTIQRTEQRDSAMYRCASSRDSRYNSPLHFGNGTRLTVT.

The CDR3 DNA sequence: TGCGCCAGCAGCTCCAGCCCGGCGGGGGGCACAGATACGCAGTATTTT. Its translation: CASSSSPAGGTDTQYF. The chain combines TRBV5-1 with TRBJ2-3; the match to TRBD2 covers 7 bases. The CDR3 has 16 residues. The J segment lost 1 base and the V segment lost 3 bases, leaving 8 bases of the junction unmatched. Germline-derived CDR1 and CDR2 are SGHRS and YFSETQ.

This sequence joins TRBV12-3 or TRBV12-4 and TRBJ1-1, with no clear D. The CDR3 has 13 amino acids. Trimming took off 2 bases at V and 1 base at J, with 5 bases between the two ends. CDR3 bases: TGTGCCAGCAGTTTACACTGGAACACTGAAGCTTTCTTT. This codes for CASSLHWNTEAFF.

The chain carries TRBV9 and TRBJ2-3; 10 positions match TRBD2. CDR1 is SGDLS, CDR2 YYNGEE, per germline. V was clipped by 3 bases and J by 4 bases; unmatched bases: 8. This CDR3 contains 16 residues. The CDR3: CASSAIAGGPADTQYF. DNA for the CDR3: TGTGCCAGCAGCGCGATAGCGGGGGGCCCCGCAGATACGCAGTATTTT.

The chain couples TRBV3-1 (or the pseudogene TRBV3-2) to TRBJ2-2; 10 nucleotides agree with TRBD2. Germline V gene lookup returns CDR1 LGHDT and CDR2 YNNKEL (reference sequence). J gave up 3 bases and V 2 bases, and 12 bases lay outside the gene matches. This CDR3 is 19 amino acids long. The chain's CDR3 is CASSQWASGGPTYTGELFF. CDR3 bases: TGTGCCAGCAGCCAATGGGCTAGCGGGGGCCCTACGTACACCGGGGAGCTGTTTTTT.

The CDR3, as DNA: TGTGCCAGCAGCGGACAGATGAATCAGCCCCAGCATTTT. Its translation is CASSGQMNQPQHF. The rearrangement links TRBV6-5 to TRBJ1-5, with a possible D match to TRBD1 (6 bases). Germline V gives CDR1 MNHEY, CDR2 SVGAGI. CDR3 length equals 13 residues. V lost 6 bases to trimming and J lost 4 bases, with 10 bases between them.

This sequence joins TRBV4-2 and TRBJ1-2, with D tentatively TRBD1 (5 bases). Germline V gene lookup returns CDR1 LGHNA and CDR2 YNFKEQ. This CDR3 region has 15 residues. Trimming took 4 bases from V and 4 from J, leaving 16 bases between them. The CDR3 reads CASSPGGGRSYGYTF. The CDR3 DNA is TGTGCCAGCAGCCCGGGGGGTGGGAGAAGCTATGGCTACACCTTC.

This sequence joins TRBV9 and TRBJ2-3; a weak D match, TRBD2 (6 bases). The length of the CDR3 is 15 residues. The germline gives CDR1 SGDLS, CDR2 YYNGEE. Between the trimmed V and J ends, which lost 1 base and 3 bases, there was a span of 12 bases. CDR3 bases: TGTGCCAGCAGCGTATCGCAGGGACTGACAGATACGCAGTATTTT. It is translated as CASSVSQGLTDTQYF.

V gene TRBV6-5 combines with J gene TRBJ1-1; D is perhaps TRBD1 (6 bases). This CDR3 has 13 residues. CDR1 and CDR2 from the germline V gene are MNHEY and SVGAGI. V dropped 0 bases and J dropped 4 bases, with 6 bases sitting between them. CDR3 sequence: CASSYSGGTEAFF. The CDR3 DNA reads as TGTGCCAGCAGTTACTCAGGGGGCACTGAAGCTTTCTTT.

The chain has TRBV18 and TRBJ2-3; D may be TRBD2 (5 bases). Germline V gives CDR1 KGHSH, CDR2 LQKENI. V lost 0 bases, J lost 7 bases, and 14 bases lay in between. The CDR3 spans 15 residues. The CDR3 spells CASSPPHGVEHTQYF. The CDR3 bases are TGTGCCAGCTCACCACCGCACGGGGTGGAACATACGCAGTATTTT.

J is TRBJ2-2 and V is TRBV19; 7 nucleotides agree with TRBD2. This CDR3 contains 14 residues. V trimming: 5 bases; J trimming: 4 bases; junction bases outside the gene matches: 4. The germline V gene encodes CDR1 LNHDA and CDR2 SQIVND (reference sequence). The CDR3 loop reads CASSSPGGTGELFF. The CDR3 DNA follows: TGTGCCAGTAGTTCTCCGGGAGGCACCGGGGAGCTGTTTTTT.

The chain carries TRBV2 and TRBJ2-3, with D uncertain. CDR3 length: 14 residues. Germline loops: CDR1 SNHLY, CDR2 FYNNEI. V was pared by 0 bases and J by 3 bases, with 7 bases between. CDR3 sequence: CASSEAYTTDTQYF. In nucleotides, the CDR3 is TGTGCCAGCAGTGAAGCCTATACTACAGATACGCAGTATTTT.

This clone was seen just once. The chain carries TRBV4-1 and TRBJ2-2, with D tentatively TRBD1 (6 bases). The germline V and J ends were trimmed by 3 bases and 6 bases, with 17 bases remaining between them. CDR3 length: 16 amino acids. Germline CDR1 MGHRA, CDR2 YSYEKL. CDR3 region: CASSHTTIRGAGELFF. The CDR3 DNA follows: TGCGCCAGCAGCCACACGACAATCAGGGGCGCCGGGGAGCTGTTTTTT.

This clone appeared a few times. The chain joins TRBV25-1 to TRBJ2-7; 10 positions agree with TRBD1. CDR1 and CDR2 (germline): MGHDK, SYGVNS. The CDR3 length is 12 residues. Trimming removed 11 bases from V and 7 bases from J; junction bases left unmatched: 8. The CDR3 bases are TGTGCCTCCCGACAGGGGGCAGGGGAGCAGTACTTC. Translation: CASRQGAGEQYF.

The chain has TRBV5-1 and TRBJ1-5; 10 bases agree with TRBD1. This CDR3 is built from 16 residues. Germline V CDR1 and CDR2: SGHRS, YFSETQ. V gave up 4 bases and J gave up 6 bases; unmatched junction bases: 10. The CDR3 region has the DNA TGCGCCAGCAGCCAGACAGGGGGCGATTTAGGTCAGCCCCAGCATTTT. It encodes CASSQTGGDLGQPQHF.

The CDR3 DNA reads as TGTGCCAGCAGTTCTCATCAGGACAGGGAGGGCTACACCTTC. Protein product: CASSSHQDREGYTF. The rearrangement uses TRBV6-5 and TRBJ1-2, with 8 bases identical to TRBD1. Per germline, CDR1 MNHEY and CDR2 SVGAGI. The trim removed 4 bases at V and 8 bases at J, leaving 9 bases unmatched. The CDR3 runs 14 residues.

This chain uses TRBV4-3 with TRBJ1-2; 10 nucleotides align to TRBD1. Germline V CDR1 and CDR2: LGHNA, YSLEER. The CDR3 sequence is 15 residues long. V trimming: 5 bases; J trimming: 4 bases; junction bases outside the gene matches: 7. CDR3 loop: CASSSSGTGAYGYTF. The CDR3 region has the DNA TGCGCCAGCAGCTCCTCCGGGACAGGGGCCTATGGCTACACCTTC.